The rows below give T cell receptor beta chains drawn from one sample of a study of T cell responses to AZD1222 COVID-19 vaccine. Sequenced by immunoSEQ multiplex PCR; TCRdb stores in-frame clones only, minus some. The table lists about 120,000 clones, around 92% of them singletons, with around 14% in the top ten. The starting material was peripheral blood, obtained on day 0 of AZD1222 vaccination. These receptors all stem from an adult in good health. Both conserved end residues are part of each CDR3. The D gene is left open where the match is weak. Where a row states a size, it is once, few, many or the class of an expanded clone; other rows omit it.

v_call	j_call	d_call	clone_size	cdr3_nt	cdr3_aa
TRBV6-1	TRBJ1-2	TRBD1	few	TGTGCCAGCAGTGAATCGACCGGGACAGGGTCGAGTGGCTACACCTTC	CASSESTGTGSSGYTF
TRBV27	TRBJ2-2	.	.	TGTGCCAGCAGTTTACGCGGGACAACGAACACCGGGGAGCTGTTTTTT	CASSLRGTTNTGELFF
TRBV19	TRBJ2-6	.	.	TGTGCCAGTAAAACTACAGGCTCTGGGGCCAACGTCCTGACTTTC	CASKTTGSGANVLTF
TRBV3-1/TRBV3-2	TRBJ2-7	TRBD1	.	TGTGCCAGCAGCCCAAGGGACAGGGGGAGTGAGCAGTACTTC	CASSPRDRGSEQYF
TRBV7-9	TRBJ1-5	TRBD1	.	TGTGCCAGCAGCCCCGGGACAGGGGGCGGCAAACAGCCCCAGCATTTT	CASSPGTGGGKQPQHF
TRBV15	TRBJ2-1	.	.	TGTGCCACCAGCAGAGCCCGAGAAGTAGACCAGCAGGATGAGCAGTTCTTC	CATSRAREVDQQDEQFF
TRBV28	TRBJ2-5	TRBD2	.	TGTGCCAGCATCCCTGGGACTAGCTTAGAGACCCAGTACTTC	CASIPGTSLETQYF
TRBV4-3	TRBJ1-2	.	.	TGCGCCAGCAGCCAAGAACCGGGACCGAATCATGGCTACACCTTC	CASSQEPGPNHGYTF
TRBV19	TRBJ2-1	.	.	TGTGCCAGTAGTATTGCGGGAAGCTCCTACAATGAGCAGTTCTTC	CASSIAGSSYNEQFF
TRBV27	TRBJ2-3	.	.	TGTGCCAGCAGTCCCGCGGGGGCTAGCACAGATACGCAGTATTTT	CASSPAGASTDTQYF
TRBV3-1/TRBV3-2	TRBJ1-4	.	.	TGTGCCAGCACCCTACAGGGATCGGAGGAAAAACTGTTTTTT	CASTLQGSEEKLFF
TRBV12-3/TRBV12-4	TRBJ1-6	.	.	TGTGCCAGCAGTTTTGACAGTTCACCCCTCCACTTT	CASSFDSSPLHF
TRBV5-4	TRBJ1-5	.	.	TGTGCCAGCAGCTTGGGAGGGCTAAATCAGCCCCAGCATTTT	CASSLGGLNQPQHF
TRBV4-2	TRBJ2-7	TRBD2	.	TGTGCCAGCAGCCCGCCGGGGAGGGCCTACGAGCAGTACTTC	CASSPPGRAYEQYF
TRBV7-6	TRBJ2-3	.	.	TGTGCCAGCAGCTTAGTTCCACCCCAATCAAGCACAGATACGCAGTATTTT	CASSLVPPQSSTDTQYF
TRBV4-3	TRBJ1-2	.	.	TGCGCCAGCAGCCAAGAGCGTATCGGGCTGGAGTTCTATGGCTACACCTTC	CASSQERIGLEFYGYTF
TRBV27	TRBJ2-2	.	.	TGTGCCAGCAGGGGGGGAGTTGGCTGGGGGACCGGGGAGCTGTTTTTT	CASRGGVGWGTGELFF
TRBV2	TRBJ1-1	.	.	TGTGCCAGCAGTGGTGGGACTGAAGCTTTCTTT	CASSGGTEAFF
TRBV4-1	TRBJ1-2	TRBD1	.	TGCGCCAGCAGCCATAGGACAGGGGGCGGTGGCTACACCTTC	CASSHRTGGGGYTF
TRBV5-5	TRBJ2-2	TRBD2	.	TGTGCCAGCAGCACCCTCCTAGCGGGGGGTCACACCGGGGAGCTGTTTTTT	CASSTLLAGGHTGELFF
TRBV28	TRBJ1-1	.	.	TGTGCCAGCAGAAAAGGATCTCACACTGAAGCTTTCTTT	CASRKGSHTEAFF
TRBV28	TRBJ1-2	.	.	TGTGCCAGCAGTTCCCAGGCGGCAGGGGCACAGGGCTACACCTTC	CASSSQAAGAQGYTF
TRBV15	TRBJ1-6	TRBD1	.	TGTGCCACCAGCACCCACTTAACAGGGGCGGGTAATTCACCCCTCCACTTT	CATSTHLTGAGNSPLHF
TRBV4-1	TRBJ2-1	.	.	TGCGCCAGCAGCCAAGAGTCACACGACTACAATGAGCAGTTCTTC	CASSQESHDYNEQFF
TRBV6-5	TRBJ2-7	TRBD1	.	TGTGCCAGCAGTTACTCTCCGACAGGGGGCCACGAGCAGTACTTC	CASSYSPTGGHEQYF
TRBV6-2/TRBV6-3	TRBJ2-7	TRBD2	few	TGTGCCAGCAGTTACTCTAGGGCTAGCGGGAACTACGAGCAGTACTTC	CASSYSRASGNYEQYF
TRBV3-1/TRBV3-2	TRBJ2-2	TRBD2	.	TGTGCCAGCAGCCAATTAAGCGGGGGGTGGAACACCGGGGAGCTGTTTTTT	CASSQLSGGWNTGELFF
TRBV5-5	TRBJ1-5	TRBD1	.	TGTGCCAGCGCGCCCTGGGACAGCATGAATCAGCCCCAGCATTTT	CASAPWDSMNQPQHF
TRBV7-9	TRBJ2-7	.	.	TGTGCCAGCAGCTTAGTTGAAGGGCGCGATCCCTACGAGCAGTACTTC	CASSLVEGRDPYEQYF
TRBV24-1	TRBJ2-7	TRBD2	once	TGTGCCACCAGTGACCCTAAGACTAGCGGGAACTCCTACGAGCAGTACTTC	CATSDPKTSGNSYEQYF
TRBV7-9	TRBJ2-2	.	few	TGTGCCAGCAGCTTAGGGTGGGTGACCGGGGAGCTGTTTTTT	CASSLGWVTGELFF
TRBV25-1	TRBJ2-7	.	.	TGTGCCAGCAGTGAGAGATTCCGTGGTGGGGGGTCCTACGAGCAGTACTTC	CASSERFRGGGSYEQYF
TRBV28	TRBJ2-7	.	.	TGTGCCAGCAGGGACACAGGGCCCCGCTCCTACGAGCAGTACTTC	CASRDTGPRSYEQYF
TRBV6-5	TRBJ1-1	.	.	TGTGCCAGCAGTTCCCGGCGTGGGGGGAGGAGGACTGAAGCTTTCTTT	CASSSRRGGRRTEAFF
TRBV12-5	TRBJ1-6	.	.	TGTGCTAGTGCTAGGGCCTACAATAATTCACCCCTCCACTTT	CASARAYNNSPLHF
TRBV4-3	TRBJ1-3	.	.	TGCGCCAGCAGCCAAGAATGGAGTGGAAACACCATATATTTT	CASSQEWSGNTIYF
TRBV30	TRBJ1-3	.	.	TGTGCCTGGAGTGTAAAGGGCTCGGACACCATATATTTT	CAWSVKGSDTIYF
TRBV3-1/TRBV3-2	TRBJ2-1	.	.	TGTGCCAGCAGTCAGGGCTTTCCGATCGAATCCTACAATGAGCAGTTCTTC	CASSQGFPIESYNEQFF
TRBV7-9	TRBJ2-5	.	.	TGTGCCAGCAGCTTAACGACGGTGGAGACCCAGTACTTC	CASSLTTVETQYF
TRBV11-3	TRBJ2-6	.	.	TGTGCCAGCAGCTTAGATCCGCAGGTAACTTGCTCTGGGGCCAACGTCCTGACTTTC	CASSLDPQVTCSGANVLTF
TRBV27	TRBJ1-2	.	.	TGTGCCAGCAGTTTATGGGGGTCCGGGACACCCTATGGCTACACCTTC	CASSLWGSGTPYGYTF
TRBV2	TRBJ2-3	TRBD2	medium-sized	TGTGCCAGCAGCTTACTGACTAGCGGGAAGACGCAGTATTTT	CASSLLTSGKTQYF
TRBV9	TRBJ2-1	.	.	TGTGCCAGCAGCCCTCTTTTGGGGAGTCACAATGAGCAGTTCTTC	CASSPLLGSHNEQFF
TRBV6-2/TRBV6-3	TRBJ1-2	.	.	TGTGCCAGCAGCCCCAGAGGTGGCTACACCTTC	CASSPRGGYTF